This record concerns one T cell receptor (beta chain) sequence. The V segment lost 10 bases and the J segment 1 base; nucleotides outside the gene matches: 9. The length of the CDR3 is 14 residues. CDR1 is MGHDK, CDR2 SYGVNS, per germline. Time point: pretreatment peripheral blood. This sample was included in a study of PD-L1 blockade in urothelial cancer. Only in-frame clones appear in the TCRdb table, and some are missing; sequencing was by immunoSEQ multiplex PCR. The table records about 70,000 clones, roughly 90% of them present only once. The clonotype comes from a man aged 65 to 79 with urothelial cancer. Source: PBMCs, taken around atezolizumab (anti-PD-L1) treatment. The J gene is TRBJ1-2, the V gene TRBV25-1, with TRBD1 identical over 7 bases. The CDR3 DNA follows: TGTGCCACGCTCAGGGCAGGGGGTAACTATGGCTACACCTTC. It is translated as CATLRAGGNYGYTF.